This T cell receptor (beta chain) emerged from a study of patients and donors after allogeneic stem cell transplantation. The J segment lost 1 base and the V segment lost 6 bases, leaving 5 bases of the junction unmatched. Per the germline V gene, CDR1 is DFQATT and CDR2 is SNEGSKA (reference sequence). The CDR3 loop spans 14 amino acids. TCRdb independently ran MiXCR on the RT-PCR reads; one entry per CDR3 protein. This table has around 160,000 distinct CDR3 sequences, approximately 28% appearing once. The gene calls are TRBV20-1 and TRBJ2-3; TRBD2 matches at 9 bases. This receptor was obtained from a human donor who was either an allogeneic HSCT recipient or a stem cell or donor lymphocyte infusion donor (not recorded which). It is not recorded whose cells these are; they may come from a transplant donor. Specimen: blood, either unsorted or a sorted T cell fraction (not recorded which). CDR3 sequence (DNA): TGCAGTGCATTAGCGGGAGTTCGCACAGATACGCAGTATTTT. Its translation is CSALAGVRTDTQYF.